Following are 24 T cell receptor beta chains from one sample sequenced in a study of identical twins' blood T cells. MiXCR, applied by TCRdb to the 5' RACE reads, yields one record per CDR3 protein. This repertoire shows a few hundred thousand distinct CDR3 sequences, around 30% found once; its top ten account for about 6%. The sample taken for sequencing was PBMCs. These receptors all come from a woman between 18 and 50 years old in good health.

This clonotype occurred a few times. A junction boundary mismatches the germline segment, possibly from a read error. The rearrangement links TRBV3-1 to TRBJ2-5; TRBD2 aligns across 10 bases. The CDR3 extends over 15 amino acids. The germline CDR1 and CDR2 sequences are LGHDT and YNNKEL (reference sequence). CDR3 in amino acids: CASNQFLAGAETQYF. CDR3 nucleotide sequence: TGTGCCAGCAACCAATTTCTAGCGGGAGCGGAGACCCAGTACTTC.

The chain recombines TRBV6-1 with TRBJ1-4; D not certain. This CDR3 has 12 amino acids. Germline V gives CDR1 MNHNS, CDR2 SASEGT. The CDR3 loop reads CALGRPNEKLFF. The CDR3 DNA sequence: TGTGCTTTAGGGCGGCCTAATGAAAAACTGTTTTTT.

In its sample, this clonotype was seen many times. This sequence joins TRBV28 and TRBJ2-2; D unresolved. V lost 8 bases and J 8 bases, leaving 12 bases between the germline ends. The germline V gene encodes CDR1 MDHEN and CDR2 SYDVKM. This CDR3 contains 12 residues. CDR3 in DNA: TGTGCCAGCCGTATTGTATCGGGGGAGCTGTTTTTT. Amino acid sequence: CASRIVSGELFF.

This clonotype was seen only once. The chain recombines TRBV12-3 or TRBV12-4 with TRBJ2-1; D is undetermined. Trimming removed 6 bases at V and 4 bases at J, with 7 bases between. The CDR3 runs to 12 residues. CDR3 in amino acids: CASRDKYNEQFF. The CDR3, as DNA: TGTGCCAGCAGAGACAAATACAATGAGCAGTTCTTC.

The rearrangement links TRBV5-6 to TRBJ2-4; D call uncertain. The CDR3 length is 15 residues. The ends were cut back, 4 bases at V and 4 bases at J, with 15 bases in the middle. CDR1 is SGHDT, CDR2 YYEEEE, per germline. The CDR3 coding sequence is TGTGCCAGCAGCCCACTTTCCGGTCCTAAAAACATTCAGTACTTC. Its translation is CASSPLSGPKNIQYF.

This clonotype was found a few times. The J gene is TRBJ1-1, the V gene TRBV7-9; 8 bases line up with TRBD1. The CDR3 is made up of 14 amino acids. Germline lookup yields CDR1 SEHNR and CDR2 FQNEAQ (reference sequence). With 3 bases clipped from V and 6 bases from J, the junction kept 6 bases outside the gene matches. CDR3 DNA sequence: TGTGCCAGCAGCTTGAGGCAGGGGGCCGCTGAAGCTTTCTTT. Its protein product is CASSLRQGAAEAFF.

The V gene is TRBV5-1, the J gene TRBJ2-2; D gene unclear. The CDR3 is made up of 15 amino acids. Germline V gene sequence: CDR1 SGHRS, CDR2 YFSETQ. Trimming took 0 bases from V and 4 from J, leaving 10 bases between them. The DNA of the CDR3 is TGCGCCAGCAGCTTGGTTAGGGTTGGCACCGGGGAGCTGTTTTTT. Translation: CASSLVRVGTGELFF. Based on the CDR3 plus reference TRBV5-1 and TRBJ2-2, the full variable domain is KAGVTQTPRYLIKTRGQQVTLSCSPISGHRSVSWYQQTPGQGLQFLFEYFSETQRNKGNFPGRFSGRQFSNSRSEMNVSTLELGDSALYLCASSLVRVGTGELFFGEGSRLTVL.

This clonotype was recorded a few times. The V gene is TRBV19, the J gene TRBJ2-1; the match to TRBD2 covers 8 bases. CDR3 length: 19 amino acids. Unmatched junction bases numbered 20, after V lost 6 bases and J lost 4 bases. Germline V gene sequence: CDR1 LNHDA, CDR2 SQIVND (reference sequence). The CDR3 DNA reads as TGTGCCAGTAGCCAAAAGAGGGCTAGCGGGTCCGCCATTTACAATGAGCAGTTCTTC. Its translation is CASSQKRASGSAIYNEQFF.

This clonotype was observed a few times. The chain has TRBV20-1 and TRBJ2-6, with D tentatively TRBD1 (5 bases). Germline CDR1 reads DFQATT; CDR2 reads SNEGSKA (reference sequence). The CDR3 consists of 16 residues. Deletions cut 3 bases from V and 0 bases from J, with 12 bases between. The CDR3 is CSASQQVSSGANVLTF. Written as DNA, the CDR3 is TGCAGTGCTAGTCAACAGGTGTCCTCTGGGGCCAACGTCCTGACTTTC.

This clonotype was detected a few times. This chain uses TRBV7-9 with TRBJ2-7, with 9 bases that match TRBD2. Germline lookup yields CDR1 SEHNR and CDR2 FQNEAQ (reference sequence). This CDR3 has 15 amino acids. V lost 5 bases and J lost 1; bases outside the gene matches: 6. This chain's CDR3 is CASSARTSASYEQYF. The CDR3 DNA sequence: TGTGCCAGCAGCGCCAGGACTAGCGCTTCCTACGAGCAGTACTTC.

This clonotype has a count of ten or more. V is TRBV25-1 and J is TRBJ2-6; D is undetermined. V gave up 1 base and J gave up 2 bases, with 0 bases separating them. Germline CDR1 and CDR2: MGHDK and SYGVNS. This CDR3 region has 13 residues. The CDR3 DNA sequence: TGTGCCAGCAGTGAATCTGGGGCCAACGTCCTGACTTTC. Its translation is CASSESGANVLTF.

There are a few counts of this clonotype. The CDR3 spells CSATDRVNTEAFF. The CDR3 DNA reads as TGCAGCGCCACGGACAGGGTGAACACTGAAGCTTTCTTT. This chain connects TRBV29-1 to TRBJ1-1; 8 positions match TRBD1. CDR3 size: 13 residues. Trimming at V came to 7 bases and at J to 0 bases, leaving 4 bases not matched to a gene. Germline V gives CDR1 SQVTM, CDR2 ANQGSEA.

The chain links TRBV12-3 or TRBV12-4 to TRBJ2-3; D is unclear. With 2 bases removed from V and 6 bases from J, the gap between germline ends came to 12 bases. This CDR3 comprises 14 residues. CDR3 DNA sequence: TGTGCCAGCAGTTTACGGGCCTCCGAGGATACGCAGTATTTT. Translated: CASSLRASEDTQYF.

The sample holds many counts of this clonotype. The chain has TRBV29-1 and TRBJ2-3; D is unresolved. Germline V gene sequence: CDR1 SQVTM, CDR2 ANQGSEA. The CDR3 length is 13 residues. Trimming shortened V by 3 bases and J by 6 bases, and 13 bases separated the two germline ends. The CDR3 region has the DNA TGCAGCGTTGACGGACCCCGGCCGGATACGCAGTATTTT. Translation: CSVDGPRPDTQYF.

This clonotype has a handful of counts. The V gene is TRBV20-1, the J gene TRBJ2-1; 7 bases align to TRBD1. This CDR3 is built from 14 residues. Germline loops: CDR1 DFQATT, CDR2 SNEGSKA (reference sequence). The V and J ends lost 3 bases and 9 bases, in that order; junction bases with no gene match: 11. For the CDR3, the DNA is TGCAGTGCTAGGACCAAGAGGGACAGCCTTGAGCAGTTCTTC. As protein: CSARTKRDSLEQFF.

Ten or more counts support this clonotype. The genes are TRBV19 and TRBJ2-3; 10 positions agree with TRBD2. V shed 3 bases, J shed 5 bases, and the junction held 8 bases outside the gene matches. Germline values: CDR1 LNHDA, CDR2 SQIVND (reference sequence). The CDR3 has 16 residues. CDR3 amino acids: CASSIGRLAGVDTQYF. In DNA, the CDR3 is TGTGCCAGTAGTATCGGACGGCTAGCGGGAGTAGATACGCAGTATTTT. Complete variable domain (other parts from reference TRBV19 and TRBJ2-3): DGGITQSPKYLFRKEGQNVTLSCEQNLNHDAMYWYRQDPGQGLRLIYYSQIVNDFQKGDIAEGYSVSREKKESFPLTVTSAQKNPTAFYLCASSIGRLAGVDTQYFGPGTRLTVL.

The V gene is TRBV20-1, the J gene TRBJ1-1; no clear D. CDR1 is DFQATT and CDR2 is SNEGSKA in the germline V gene (reference sequence). The CDR3 has 11 amino acids. V lost 0 bases and J lost 11, with 10 bases in between. CDR3 protein: CSARDPFGAFF. The CDR3 bases are TGCAGTGCTAGAGACCCCTTTGGGGCTTTCTTT.

This CDR3 is CASSQQIEATRGYTF. For the CDR3, the DNA is TGCGCCAGCAGCCAACAAATCGAAGCAACCAGGGGCTACACCTTC. The chain employs TRBV4-3 and TRBJ1-2; no clear D gene. V lost 2 bases and J lost 8, with 18 bases in between. Germline loops: CDR1 LGHNA, CDR2 YSLEER. The length of the CDR3 is 15 residues.

The sample holds a few counts of this clonotype. The V gene is TRBV5-1, the J gene TRBJ2-3; 12 bases are shared with TRBD2. V lost 6 bases to trimming and J lost 1 base; unmatched junction nucleotides: 6. This CDR3 is 16 amino acids long. The germline V gene has CDR1 SGHRS and CDR2 YFSETQ. The CDR3 DNA sequence: TGCGCCAGCAACCAAAGGACTAGCGGGGGCACAGATACGCAGTATTTT. This sequence encodes CASNQRTSGGTDTQYF. Variable domain in full (rest from reference TRBV5-1 and TRBJ2-3): KAGVTQTPRYLIKTRGQQVTLSCSPISGHRSVSWYQQTPGQGLQFLFEYFSETQRNKGNFPGRFSGRQFSNSRSEMNVSTLELGDSALYLCASNQRTSGGTDTQYFGPGTRLTVL.

The V gene is TRBV5-1, the J gene TRBJ2-3; D unresolved. Germline V lookup: CDR1 SGHRS, CDR2 YFSETQ. Trimming removed 4 bases from V and 4 bases from J, with 13 bases in between. The CDR3 length is 14 residues. CDR3 loop: CASSPTGGADTQYF. The CDR3 DNA sequence: TGCGCCAGCAGCCCGACCGGTGGGGCAGATACGCAGTATTTT.

The chain links TRBV3-1 to TRBJ1-2, with a tentative D call TRBD1 (5 bases). The V and J ends lost 2 bases and 4 bases respectively, with 11 bases between them. Germline-derived CDR1 and CDR2 are LGHDT and YNNKEL (reference sequence). This CDR3 is built from 14 residues. The CDR3 spells CASSQFGGTYGYTF. The CDR3 coding sequence is TGTGCCAGCAGCCAATTTGGGGGGACCTATGGCTACACCTTC.

This clonotype was detected a few times. The chain recombines TRBV5-1 with TRBJ2-3; D possibly corresponds to TRBD2 (5 bases). This CDR3 has 14 residues. V shed 2 bases and J shed 3 bases, with 10 bases lying between them. Germline values: CDR1 SGHRS, CDR2 YFSETQ. The CDR3: CASSFSGETDTQYF. Written as DNA, the CDR3 is TGCGCCAGCAGCTTTTCCGGGGAGACAGATACGCAGTATTTT.

This clonotype was found many times. This CDR3 reads CASSYSGSYEQYF. The CDR3 nucleotides read TGTGCCAGCAGTTACTCTGGAAGCTACGAGCAGTACTTC. This sequence joins TRBV6-2 or TRBV6-3 and TRBJ2-7; D not resolved. Between the trimmed V and J ends, which lost 0 bases and 3 bases, there was a span of 6 bases. The V gene's germline CDR1 is MNHEY and CDR2 SVGEGT. This CDR3 is built from 13 residues.

Many counts were recorded for this clonotype. V and J are TRBV13 and TRBJ2-5, with D possibly called TRBD1 or TRBD2 (5 bases each). The V end lost 2 bases, the J end lost 2 bases, and 9 bases lay between the germline ends. The CDR3 contains 14 residues. Germline V CDR1 and CDR2: PRHDT, FYEKMQ (reference sequence). The CDR3 coding sequence is TGTGCCAGCAGCTTAAAGGGGAGACAAGAGACCCAGTACTTC. It encodes CASSLKGRQETQYF.